This TCR beta chain is drawn from a study of T cell responses to AZD1222 COVID-19 vaccine listed by TCRdb under 2021. Some background on the complete study: A total of 240 or so trial participants underwent TCR sequencing, of whom roughly 210 had received two doses of AZD1222 and some 26 had received two doses of the MenACWY control vaccine. Trial participants were enrolled into age subgroups of 18-55, 56-69 and 70-plus years, which contained 148, 28 and 57 TCR-sequenced participants, respectively.

Per the germline V gene, SGHTA is the CDR1 and FQGNSA is the CDR2. The CDR3 runs 14 residues from the cysteine to the phenylalanine. Kept here is only the CDR3 DNA, which spans 42 bases and is read in frame from base 1. Ends trimmed: V by 5 bases, J by 2 bases; bases unmatched to a gene: 5. The label giving this sample's time point can be read as: about 28 days (+/-7) after the second vaccine dose. AZD1222 recipients with second doses at about 4 weeks or about 12 weeks were pooled, because spike-specific TCR depth and breadth did not differ between schedules. Vaccinee samples came from UK trials COV001 and COV002, including a single-blind randomized controlled phase 2/3 trial of AZD1222 (ChAdOx1 nCoV-19) in healthy adults. For TCRbeta chain sequencing, PBMC samples from trial participants were taken at day 0 and at day 28 after the second dose. For this clone: No antigen is known for it. The record has no base qualities; no much larger clone is one base away.

Overall study outcomes, separate from this receptor: Conclusions about previously exposed vaccinees are limited because only 5 or 6 AZD1222 recipients were SARS-CoV-2 seropositive at baseline. The 56-69-year group was small, and its depth increase did not reach significance, likely because of low power. Reportedly, almost half of the unique spike-specific TCRs recognized epitopes lying outside the regions that are mutated in the B.1.351 and B.1.1.7 variants. Participants were mostly white British and included more females than males, and it was suggested by the authors that clonal diversity may have been underestimated. Because no day 14 peak-response samples were available, the repertoires could be characterized only after the peak T cell response. CD4 TCRs associated with the vaccine covered the entire spike protein, and the dominant responses were in regions 160-218 and 743-854. After two AZD1222 doses, spike-specific TCR breadth and depth were significantly higher than at day 0 and than in MenACWY recipients.

The CDR3 regions of human TCRbeta chains were subjected to immunosequencing. Processing in the source paper ran as follows. TCRs in the repertoires were compared against a reference library of SARS-CoV-2-specific TCRs that had been generated with the MIRA antigen-specificity platform. Breadth was defined as the fraction of unique TCRs that were SARS-CoV-2-associated, and depth was defined as the fraction of total T cells that were SARS-CoV-2-associated. Using the MIRA data, each spike-specific TCR was assigned both to the spike region to which the TCR was reactive and to a CD4 or CD8 class. Log10-transformed breadth and depth values were compared by one-way ANOVA with Sidak's multiple comparisons tests. TCRdb mirrors the immuneACCESS table, restricted to in-frame sequences. Some clones are absent from its copies; in checked studies, under half trace to an unresolved V gene, and the reason for the others is unknown. Clone size and V and J calls were adopted from that table, with D and trimming inferred from the DNA. The sample table shows 110,000 to 150,000 clones, and around 93% are seen once. The ten largest clones capture roughly 3.5% of the sample.

Here the chain combines TRBV7-2 and TRBJ2-7; 8 nucleotides in the junction match TRBD1. The receptor was derived from an adult who received the AZD1222 COVID-19 vaccine. This sample comprised peripheral blood, obtained 28 days after the second AZD1222 dose. The CDR3 protein: CASSPRQGPYEQYF. The base sequence is TGTGCCAGCAGCCCCCGACAGGGGCCCTACGAGCAGTACTTC.